This is a list of T cell receptor beta chains from one sample in a study of blood T cell repertoires in COVID-19. TCRdb keeps only in-frame clones here, not all; method: immunoSEQ multiplex PCR. This sample yields about 440,000 clones, of which around 89% are seen a single time; approximately 4.5% belongs to the top ten. The material sequenced was peripheral blood. These receptor sequences come from a young woman with acute or convalescent COVID-19. The CDR3 runs from the conserved cysteine through the conserved F or W. A D gene is named only where the DNA matches it firmly.

j_call d_call v_call cdr3_nt cdr3_aa
TRBJ2-1 NA TRBV4-1 TGCGCCAGCAGCCAATCAGCCCCCAAAGCAAAGACAAACAATGAGCAGTTCTTC CASSQSAPKAKTNNEQFF
TRBJ2-1 NA TRBV19 TGTGCCAGTAGTACCGCTAGTGGGGGGGCCGGAGAGCAGTTCTTC CASSTASGGAGEQFF
TRBJ2-7 NA TRBV3-1/TRBV3-2 TGTGCCAGCAGCCAAGACGGGTATAACTACGAGCAGTACTTC CASSQDGYNYEQYF
TRBJ2-1 TRBD2 TRBV27 TGTGCCAGCAGTTTGTTCTATGTTCCCCCGGGGACTAGCGGGGGGGCCAGGGAGTTCTTC CASSLFYVPPGTSGGAREFF
TRBJ2-4 TRBD1 TRBV5-1 TGCGCCAGCAGCTTGGCCGGGAAGACAGGGGCGAGGGCCAAAAACATTCAGTACTTC CASSLAGKTGARAKNIQYF
TRBJ2-3 TRBD2 TRBV5-1 TGCGCCAGCAGCTTGCTAGCGGGGGGTTTGGCAGATACGCAGTATTTT CASSLLAGGLADTQYF
TRBJ2-3 NA TRBV4-2 TGTGCCAGCAGCCTCCGATTACTAGACAACTCAGATACGCAGTATTTT CASSLRLLDNSDTQYF
TRBJ2-7 TRBD1 TRBV6-5 TGTGCCAGCAGTTACGACAGGGGCGGTTTCTACGAGCAGTACTTC CASSYDRGGFYEQYF
TRBJ2-6 NA TRBV4-1 TGCGCCAGCAGCCAATTACGGGACGGAGGGTCTGGGGCCAACGTCCTGACTTTC CASSQLRDGGSGANVLTF
TRBJ2-1 TRBD1 TRBV7-3 TGTGCCAGCAGCTACGGGGGCCACAGGGGGCGTAGAAATGAGCAGTTCTTC CASSYGGHRGRRNEQFF
TRBJ2-5 TRBD2 TRBV7-6 TGTGCCAGCAGCTTACTACTAGCGGGGGGGCAGGGGACCCAGTACTTC CASSLLLAGGQGTQYF